These 10 T cell receptor beta chains originate from one sample sequenced in a study of blood T cell repertoires in COVID-19. Using immunoSEQ multiplex PCR, the repertoire was profiled, and TCRdb retains in-frame clones only, with some absent. The top ten clones hold around 3% of a sample with about 240,000 clones, about 86% of them seen once. The sequencing sample was made of PBMCs or T cells enriched from blood (not recorded which). These receptors came from a woman aged 40 to 55 with acute COVID-19.

Only one count was recorded for this clone. The J gene is TRBJ2-2, the V gene TRBV7-6; 9 bases fit TRBD1. Losses at the gene ends were 1 base for V and 4 bases for J; bases not matched to a gene: 10. Per the germline V gene, CDR1 is SGHVS and CDR2 is FNYEAQ. The CDR3 extends over 18 amino acids. CDR3 coding DNA: TGTGCCAGCAGCTTAGGCCCCCGGGACAGGGTTACCACCGGGGAGCTGTTTTTT. This gives the protein CASSLGPRDRVTTGELFF.

CDR3 protein: CASSEYSINQPQHF. The CDR3 region has the DNA TGCGCCAGCAGTGAATACAGCATAAATCAGCCCCAGCATTTT. The rearrangement uses TRBV10-2 and TRBJ1-5, with D unresolved. V dropped 3 bases and J dropped 4 bases, with 10 bases sitting between them. Germline CDR1 WSHSY, CDR2 SAAADI. The CDR3 runs to 14 residues.

The chain links TRBV6-5 to TRBJ1-6; 7 bases match TRBD1. The CDR3 is 15 residues long. After removal of 6 bases from V and 8 bases from J, the junction contained 10 bases not matched to a gene. Germline lookup yields CDR1 MNHEY and CDR2 SVGAGI. The CDR3 loop is CASSFRDSKYSPLHF. CDR3 DNA: TGTGCCAGCAGCTTCCGGGACAGTAAATATTCACCCCTCCACTTT.

CDR3 in amino acids: CSVGDRGEKLFF. CDR3 bases: TGCAGCGTTGGGGACAGGGGTGAAAAACTGTTTTTT. The chain has TRBV29-1 and TRBJ1-4, with 10 bases fitting TRBD1. The V gene end was trimmed by 4 bases and the J gene end by 7 bases; junction bases not matched to a gene: 0. The CDR3 runs 12 residues. CDR1 and CDR2 from the germline V gene are SQVTM and ANQGSEA. The complete variable domain, with remaining parts taken from reference TRBV29-1 and TRBJ1-4, reads SAVISQKPSRDICQRGTSLTIQCQVDSQVTMMFWYRQQPGQSLTLIATANQGSEATYESGFVIDKFPISRPNLTFSTLTVSNMSPEDSSIYLCSVGDRGEKLFFGSGTQLSVL.

The chain is built from TRBV10-3 and TRBJ2-5; D is ambiguous. The CDR3 runs 13 residues. CDR1 ENHRY and CDR2 SYGVKD come from the germline V gene. The V and J ends lost 4 bases and 9 bases respectively, with 15 bases between them. As DNA, the CDR3 is TGTGCCATCAGTGCCGTGGTTCTTGAGGCCCAGTACTTC. This encodes CAISAVVLEAQYF.

V is TRBV27 and J is TRBJ1-5, with TRBD1 identical over 11 bases. V lost 5 bases to trimming and J lost 6 bases; unmatched junction nucleotides: 3. The CDR3 loop spans 14 amino acids. CDR1 MNHEY and CDR2 SMNVEV come from the germline V gene (reference sequence). The chain's CDR3 is CASSLDRGLQPQHF. The CDR3 DNA follows: TGTGCCAGCAGTCTGGACAGGGGGCTTCAGCCCCAGCATTTT.

This chain links TRBV19 with TRBJ2-5; 11 nucleotides line up with TRBD1. J lost 2 bases, V lost 5 bases, and 7 bases had no gene match. Looked up from germline, CDR1 is LNHDA and CDR2 is SQIVND (reference sequence). The CDR3 runs 16 residues. CDR3 in amino acids: CASSLWGTGGQETQYF. CDR3 DNA sequence: TGTGCCAGTAGTCTCTGGGGGACAGGGGGGCAAGAGACCCAGTACTTC. The whole variable domain, remainder taken from reference TRBV19 and TRBJ2-5, is DGGITQSPKYLFRKEGQNVTLSCEQNLNHDAMYWYRQDPGQGLRLIYYSQIVNDFQKGDIAEGYSVSREKKESFPLTVTSAQKNPTAFYLCASSLWGTGGQETQYFGPGTRLLVL.

The rearrangement uses TRBV5-5 and TRBJ1-6; TRBD1 matches 7 bases. The germline gives CDR1 SGHKS, CDR2 YYEKEE (reference sequence). The V and J ends lost 1 base and 5 bases, in that order; junction bases with no gene match: 3. This CDR3 is built from 15 residues. The CDR3 protein is CASSLHRGDNSPLHF. CDR3 DNA: TGTGCCAGCAGCTTGCACAGGGGAGATAATTCACCCCTCCACTTT.

The V call is TRBV4-2, the J call TRBJ1-3; tentatively, D is TRBD1 (6 bases). Trimming took 3 bases from V and 4 from J, leaving 13 bases between them. CDR3 length equals 15 residues. CDR1 and CDR2 (germline): LGHNA, YNFKEQ. CDR3 loop: CASSQAGDRGNTIYF. The CDR3 region has the DNA TGTGCCAGCAGCCAGGCAGGGGATCGCGGAAACACCATATATTTT.

V usage is TRBV7-9 and J usage is TRBJ2-1, with D perhaps TRBD2 (5 bases). This CDR3 region has 15 residues. Trimming took off 5 bases at V and 8 bases at J, with 19 bases between the two ends. Germline values: CDR1 SEHNR, CDR2 FQNEAQ (reference sequence). The CDR3 sequence is CASSRSGRSSHEQFF. CDR3 DNA sequence: TGTGCCAGCAGCCGAAGCGGTAGAAGTTCCCATGAGCAGTTCTTC.